A single sample is the source of the 22 T cell receptor beta chains below, sequenced in a study of cytomegalovirus exposure and HLA in healthy donors. With 60 Vbeta and 13 Jbeta primers, the PCR was carried out. The assay was immunoSEQ multiplex PCR, and TCRdb's table has in-frame clones only and misses some. Of about 130,000 clones listed, 65% to 90% are singletons. The sequenced sample consisted of PBMCs. These TCRs come from a girl aged 2-15 years in good health and CMV-seronegative.

The chain joins TRBV28 to TRBJ2-7, with 9 bases fitting TRBD2. The J segment lost 4 bases and the V segment lost 7 bases, leaving 14 bases of the junction unmatched. The V gene's germline CDR1 is MDHEN and CDR2 SYDVKM. The CDR3 length is 16 residues. The CDR3 nucleotides are TGTGCCAGCAACGAACCTGGCAGCGGGAGGAAATACGAGCAGTACTTC. Amino acids: CASNEPGSGRKYEQYF.

J is TRBJ2-5 and V is TRBV10-3; D possibly corresponds to TRBD2 (6 bases). The V and J ends lost 2 bases and 9 bases respectively, with 19 bases between them. The CDR3 runs to 15 residues. In germline, CDR1 is ENHRY, CDR2 SYGVKD. In nucleotides, the CDR3 is TGTGCCATCAGTGAGGATACCGGGACTCAGGGCGCCCAGTACTTC. Encoded protein: CAISEDTGTQGAQYF.

The chain carries TRBV27 and TRBJ2-3; D possibly corresponds to TRBD1 (6 bases). The CDR3 runs 15 residues. Germline assignment: CDR1 MNHEY and CDR2 SMNVEV (reference sequence). Trimming stripped 5 bases from V and 2 bases from J, with 14 bases between. DNA for the CDR3: TGTGCCAGCAGTCCCCCGACAGGATACACAGATACGCAGTATTTT. The encoded protein is CASSPPTGYTDTQYF.

The chain couples TRBV7-9 to TRBJ1-2; the D gene is possibly TRBD1 (6 bases). This CDR3 has 15 amino acids. Per the germline V gene, CDR1 is SEHNR and CDR2 is FQNEAQ (reference sequence). With 0 bases removed from V and 8 bases from J, the gap between germline ends came to 16 bases. The DNA of the CDR3 is TGTGCCAGCAGCTTAGCCCAGGGGCAAAGTCGGGGCTACACCTTC. Protein product: CASSLAQGQSRGYTF.

The J gene is TRBJ2-7, the V gene TRBV14, with D possibly matching TRBD1 (7 bases). Germline V gene lookup returns CDR1 SGHDN and CDR2 FVKESK. The length of the CDR3 is 14 residues. Trimming left V 4 bases short and J 5 bases short, with 15 bases between. CDR3 coding DNA: TGTGCCAGCAGCCCCCGGAGGGGGCAAAACGAGCAGTACTTC. The encoded protein is CASSPRRGQNEQYF. The variable domain in full, with the rest retrieved from reference TRBV14 and TRBJ2-7, is EAGVTQFPSHSVIEKGQTVTLRCDPISGHDNLYWYRRVMGKEIKFLLHFVKESKQDESGMPNNRFLAERTGGTYSTLKVQPAELEDSGVYFCASSPRRGQNEQYFGPGTRLTVT.

This rearrangement joins TRBV5-4 to TRBJ1-2; 7 nucleotides line up with TRBD1. Germline loops: CDR1 SGHNT, CDR2 YYREEE (reference sequence). There are 15 residues in the CDR3. With 4 bases clipped from V and 3 bases from J, the junction kept 9 bases outside the gene matches. The chain's CDR3 is CASSPGRTGDYGYTF. The CDR3 nucleotides read TGTGCCAGCAGCCCAGGACGGACAGGAGACTATGGCTACACCTTC.

The chain links TRBV7-2 to TRBJ2-3; 10 bases line up with TRBD2. V dropped 5 bases and J dropped 1; count of bases not matched to a gene: 3. The germline V gene has CDR1 SGHTA and CDR2 FQGNSA. The CDR3 loop spans 15 amino acids. This CDR3 reads CASSTLAGGTDTQYF. As DNA, the CDR3 is TGTGCCAGCAGCACCCTAGCGGGAGGCACAGATACGCAGTATTTT.

On this clone itself: Its ends do not fully match the called genes, so a read error is possible. The chain carries TRBV5-3 and TRBJ1-2, with D unresolved. Being an ORF, TRBV5-3 has a function that is uncertain. The CDR3 contains 14 residues. This CDR3 is CASSLRRSRHGYTF. CDR3 coding DNA: TGTGCCAGCAGCTTGAGGCGCTCTAGGCATGGCTACACCTTC.

The chain recombines TRBV2 with TRBJ2-7; 7 nucleotides agree with TRBD2. With V trimmed by 6 bases and J by 3 bases, 8 bases remained unmatched. Germline assignment: CDR1 SNHLY and CDR2 FYNNEI. This CDR3 comprises 14 residues. CDR3 nucleotide sequence: TGTGCCAGCAGGACCGGGACTACCGGCTACGAGCAGTACTTC. Its protein product is CASRTGTTGYEQYF. Full variable domain (missing parts from reference TRBV2 and TRBJ2-7): EPEVTQTPSHQVTQMGQEVILRCVPISNHLYFYWYRQILGQKVEFLVSFYNNEISEKSEIFDDQFSVERPDGSNFTLKIRSTKLEDSAMYFCASRTGTTGYEQYFGPGTRLTVT.

The rearrangement links TRBV30 to TRBJ2-7; 7 bases line up with TRBD1. The V gene's germline CDR1 is GTSNPN and CDR2 SVGIG (reference sequence). The CDR3 totals 13 residues. The junction had 4 bases not matched to a gene; V was cut back by 1 base and J by 4 bases. In nucleotides, the CDR3 is TGTGCCTGGAGTGCAAACAGGGGATACGAGCAGTACTTC. Its protein is CAWSANRGYEQYF.

This clone appeared once. The chain couples TRBV11-2 to TRBJ1-1, with D uncertain. V lost 1 base, J lost 1 base, and 7 bases lay in between. Germline V gene data show CDR1 as SGHAT and CDR2 as FQNNGV. The CDR3 length is 14 residues. CDR3 nucleotides: TGTGCCAGCAGCTTAGCTGCGGGGAACACTGAAGCTTTCTTT. Encoded protein: CASSLAAGNTEAFF.

This clone was observed a few times. The genes are TRBV10-1 and TRBJ1-5, with TRBD1 matching over 8 bases. The junction had 2 bases not matched to a gene; V was cut back by 2 bases and J by 2 bases. The CDR3 sequence is 15 residues long. The germline gives CDR1 WNHNN, CDR2 SYGVQD (reference sequence). The CDR3 sequence: CASSEETGGNQPQHF. The CDR3 region has the DNA TGCGCCAGCAGTGAGGAGACAGGGGGCAATCAGCCCCAGCATTTT.

V is TRBV7-9 and J is TRBJ1-2; possibly TRBD1 for D (5 bases). CDR3 length: 13 residues. CDR1 is SEHNR and CDR2 is FQNEAQ in the germline V gene (reference sequence). The V end lost 6 bases, the J end lost 6 bases, and 14 bases lay between the germline ends. The CDR3 sequence is CASSPPGGNGYTF. In DNA, the CDR3 is TGTGCCAGCAGTCCCCCGGGGGGAAATGGCTACACCTTC. The whole variable domain, remainder taken from reference TRBV7-9 and TRBJ1-2, is DTGVSQNPRHKITKRGQNVTFRCDPISEHNRLYWYRQTLGQGPEFLTYFQNEAQLEKSRLLSDRFSAERPKGSFSTLEIQRTEQGDSAMYLCASSPPGGNGYTFGSGTRLTVV.

V is TRBV6-1 and J is TRBJ2-1, with D perhaps TRBD1 (5 bases). Trimming left V 6 bases short and J 3 bases short, with 9 bases between. CDR1 MNHNS and CDR2 SASEGT come from the germline V gene. This CDR3 is 13 amino acids long. The CDR3 nucleotides are TGTGCCAGCAGACCGACAGACTACAATGAGCAGTTCTTC. Residues: CASRPTDYNEQFF.

V is TRBV15 and J is TRBJ1-4; D is unresolved. The CDR3 has 12 residues. V was pared by 1 base and J by 6 bases, with 3 bases between. The germline CDR1 and CDR2 sequences are LNHNV and YYDKDF (reference sequence). CDR3 loop: CATSRADEKLFF. The CDR3 DNA reads as TGTGCCACCAGCAGAGCTGATGAAAAACTGTTTTTT.

This clone was found a few times. The rearrangement joins TRBV19 to TRBJ1-5; TRBD1 agrees at 8 bases. The CDR3 runs 17 residues. J gave up 0 bases and V 8 bases, and 12 bases lay outside the gene matches. Looked up from germline, CDR1 is LNHDA and CDR2 is SQIVND (reference sequence). CDR3 bases: TGTGCCAGTCCTTCGTGCCAACAGGGGGATAGCAATCAGCCCCAGCATTTT. This sequence encodes CASPSCQQGDSNQPQHF.

V and J are TRBV27 and TRBJ1-3; D is perhaps TRBD1 (5 bases). The CDR3 consists of 14 residues. CDR1 and CDR2 from the germline V gene are MNHEY and SMNVEV (reference sequence). Trimming left V 5 bases short and J 7 bases short, with 15 bases between. The CDR3 sequence: CASSPGANWNTIYF. DNA for the CDR3: TGTGCCAGCAGTCCTGGGGCAAATTGGAACACCATATATTTT.

This rearrangement joins TRBV6-5 to TRBJ2-7; 7 nucleotides line up with TRBD1. The V segment lost 4 bases and the J segment 3 bases; nucleotides outside the gene matches: 3. This CDR3 has 13 residues. Germline loops: CDR1 MNHEY, CDR2 SVGAGI. CDR3 region: CASSFRQGYEQYF. The CDR3 nucleotides are TGTGCCAGCAGTTTCCGACAGGGCTACGAGCAGTACTTC.

This clone is a singleton in its sample. A read error may account for a junction end that differs from germline. The V gene is TRBV7-9, the J gene TRBJ2-6; D perhaps matches TRBD2 (6 bases). Per germline, CDR1 SEHNR and CDR2 FQNEAQ (reference sequence). The CDR3 spans 13 residues. CDR3 protein: CGLGEAGANVLTF. CDR3 in DNA: TGCGGTCTGGGGGAGGCTGGGGCCAACGTCCTGACTTTC.

V usage is TRBV10-3 and J usage is TRBJ1-1; 10 bases map to TRBD1. The germline V gene encodes CDR1 ENHRY and CDR2 SYGVKD. V trimming: 0 bases; J trimming: 4 bases; junction bases outside the gene matches: 2. The CDR3 runs 15 residues. CDR3 region: CAISESWTGGTEAFF. For the CDR3, the DNA is TGTGCCATCAGTGAGTCGTGGACAGGGGGCACTGAAGCTTTCTTT.

The J gene is TRBJ2-4, the V gene TRBV9; unclear D gene. CDR3 length: 14 residues. The germline CDR1 and CDR2 sequences are SGDLS and YYNGEE. The V end was cut by 0 bases, the J end by 4 bases, with 8 bases between. The CDR3 reads CASSVGGPKNIQYF. CDR3 sequence (DNA): TGTGCCAGCAGCGTAGGAGGTCCTAAAAACATTCAGTACTTC.

The gene calls are TRBV2 and TRBJ1-2; 7 nucleotides match TRBD1. Germline V gene sequence: CDR1 SNHLY, CDR2 FYNNEI. This CDR3 has 13 amino acids. The V gene end was trimmed by 3 bases and the J gene end by 3 bases; junction bases not matched to a gene: 1. The CDR3 DNA is TGTGCCAGCAGTGATACAGGGGACTATGGCTACACCTTC. Its translation is CASSDTGDYGYTF.